The 27 T cell receptor beta chains given below trace back to one sample, sequenced in a study of OX40 agonist ivuxolimab in advanced cancers. Clones were read by immunoSEQ multiplex PCR, and TCRdb kept only the in-frame ones, dropping some. The sample lists approximately 90,000 clones; about 89% were seen once. The sequences come from CD4+ or CD8+ T cells sorted from blood, collected in a trial of the OX40 agonist ivuxolimab. These receptors were collected from an adult with an advanced solid tumor such as melanoma, head and neck, liver or kidney cancer.

V usage is TRBV29-1 and J usage is TRBJ2-5; TRBD1 agrees at 10 bases. The CDR3 totals 12 residues. Trimming cost V 7 bases and J 5 bases; bases outside gene matches: 4. The germline V gene encodes CDR1 SQVTM and CDR2 ANQGSEA. CDR3 nucleotides: TGCAGCGCCGAGACAGGGGGCGAGACCCAGTACTTC. Amino acids: CSAETGGETQYF.

The V call is TRBV10-1, the J call TRBJ2-1; D perhaps matches TRBD2 (5 bases). CDR1 is WNHNN, CDR2 SYGVQD, per germline (reference sequence). The CDR3 has 14 residues. V gave up 3 bases and J gave up 7 bases, with 13 bases separating them. The CDR3 bases are TGCGCCAGCAGTGACTACTCCTCGGGAAATGAGCAGTTCTTC. Translating gives CASSDYSSGNEQFF.

The chain employs TRBV4-1 and TRBJ2-7; weak D call: TRBD1 (5 bases). CDR1 MGHRA and CDR2 YSYEKL come from the germline V gene. Between the trimmed V and J ends, which lost 4 bases and 0 bases, there was a span of 16 bases. The CDR3 is made up of 16 amino acids. The CDR3 DNA is TGCGCCAGCAGCCCATTTAGCACCGACAGCTCCTACGAGCAGTACTTC. Translated, it gives CASSPFSTDSSYEQYF.

The rearrangement uses TRBV28 and TRBJ2-1, with 9 bases matching TRBD2. Trimming took 1 base from V and 3 from J; bases not matched to a gene: 10. CDR3 length: 18 amino acids. Looked up from germline, CDR1 is MDHEN and CDR2 is SYDVKM. CDR3: CASSLSLPSGNYYNEQFF. DNA for the CDR3: TGTGCCAGCAGTTTATCGTTGCCTAGCGGGAATTACTACAATGAGCAGTTCTTC.

V is TRBV18 and J is TRBJ1-3, with 7 bases lining up with TRBD1. Per the germline V gene, CDR1 is KGHSH and CDR2 is LQKENI. The CDR3 totals 14 residues. The V gene end was trimmed by 6 bases and the J gene end by 6 bases; junction bases not matched to a gene: 8. Here the CDR3 reads CASSADRVENTIYF. DNA for the CDR3: TGTGCCAGCTCCGCAGACAGGGTTGAAAACACCATATATTTT.

This clone was recorded only once. V usage is TRBV6-5 and J usage is TRBJ2-1; tentative D call: TRBD2 (6 bases). There are 16 residues in the CDR3. In germline, CDR1 is MNHEY, CDR2 SVGAGI. The V and J ends lost 4 bases and 2 bases respectively, with 15 bases between them. The CDR3 here is CASSFLARGTYNEQFF. The CDR3 nucleotides read TGTGCCAGCAGTTTCCTAGCGCGAGGCACCTACAATGAGCAGTTCTTC.

The rearrangement links TRBV11-2 to TRBJ2-3; D is unclear. This CDR3 region has 16 residues. The V gene's germline CDR1 is SGHAT and CDR2 FQNNGV. The germline V and J ends were trimmed by 0 bases and 0 bases, with 10 bases remaining between them. This chain's CDR3 is CASSLESVGSTDTQYF. In DNA form, the CDR3 reads TGTGCCAGCAGCTTAGAAAGCGTAGGTAGCACAGATACGCAGTATTTT.

The chain joins TRBV29-1 to TRBJ2-1; no clear D gene. This CDR3 comprises 13 residues. The V and J ends lost 8 bases and 3 bases respectively, with 14 bases between them. CDR1 is SQVTM, CDR2 ANQGSEA, per germline. The CDR3 reads CSPLVLYYNEQFF. Here the CDR3 DNA reads TGCAGCCCTTTAGTGCTGTACTACAATGAGCAGTTCTTC.

This chain uses TRBV28 with TRBJ1-1, with D unresolved. CDR3 length: 14 amino acids. Per the germline V gene, CDR1 is MDHEN and CDR2 is SYDVKM. Trimming shortened V by 6 bases and J by 1 base, and 12 bases separated the two germline ends. CDR3 protein: CASRRRRENTEAFF. The CDR3 nucleotides are TGTGCCAGCAGGCGACGTAGGGAGAACACTGAAGCTTTCTTT.

The genes are TRBV30 and TRBJ2-7; possibly TRBD2 for D (5 bases). Germline V CDR1 and CDR2: GTSNPN, SVGIG (reference sequence). V lost 3 bases and J lost 4, with 10 bases in between. This CDR3 comprises 12 residues. The CDR3 reads CAWRPGGYEQYF. The CDR3 coding sequence is TGTGCCTGGAGGCCAGGCGGGTACGAGCAGTACTTC.

The chain carries TRBV29-1 and TRBJ1-3, with no clear D. The germline V gene encodes CDR1 SQVTM and CDR2 ANQGSEA. The CDR3 length is 14 residues. Trimming shortened V by 7 bases and J by 0 bases, and 13 bases separated the two germline ends. CDR3 in amino acids: CSAMGVLSGNTIYF. In nucleotides, the CDR3 is TGCAGCGCAATGGGAGTCCTCTCTGGAAACACCATATATTTT.

J is TRBJ2-5 and V is TRBV7-6, with D perhaps matching TRBD1 or TRBD2 (5 bases each). This CDR3 is 15 amino acids long. V lost 3 bases to trimming and J lost 4 bases, with 15 bases between them. CDR1 is SGHVS, CDR2 FNYEAQ, per germline. CDR3 sequence (DNA): TGTGCCAGCAGCTTTGAGGGGACGGGGCTAGAGACCCAGTACTTC. Its translation is CASSFEGTGLETQYF.

This clone has only a few counts. The chain couples TRBV2 to TRBJ2-7; 12 bases match TRBD2. This CDR3 has 17 amino acids. The V gene's germline CDR1 is SNHLY and CDR2 FYNNEI. V gave up 7 bases and J gave up 2 bases; unmatched junction bases: 12. The CDR3 spells CASTVLAGGRGAYEQYF. DNA of the CDR3: TGTGCCAGCACCGTACTAGCGGGAGGTAGGGGGGCCTACGAGCAGTACTTC.

The chain has TRBV6-5 and TRBJ1-4, with 8 bases lining up with TRBD1. This CDR3 comprises 14 residues. Germline trimming cut 3 bases from V and 11 bases from J; bases unmatched to any gene: 8. Per the germline V gene, CDR1 is MNHEY and CDR2 is SVGAGI. The CDR3 here is CASSYIQGADKLFF. The CDR3 DNA sequence: TGTGCCAGCAGTTATATTCAGGGGGCGGATAAACTGTTTTTT.

The chain joins TRBV30 to TRBJ2-7, with D tentatively TRBD1 (5 bases). V lost 1 base and J 4 bases, leaving 11 bases between the germline ends. From germline, CDR1 is GTSNPN and CDR2 SVGIG (reference sequence). The CDR3 runs to 13 residues. CDR3 loop: CAWSADTLYEQYF. The CDR3 coding sequence is TGTGCCTGGAGTGCGGACACCTTATACGAGCAGTACTTC.

This chain connects TRBV28 to TRBJ1-3, with 10 bases that match TRBD1. This CDR3 is 18 amino acids long. The V gene's germline CDR1 is MDHEN and CDR2 SYDVKM. V shed 3 bases, J shed 0 bases, and the junction held 8 bases outside the gene matches. For the CDR3, the DNA is TGTGCCAGCAGTTTTCTTTGGGACAGGGGCTCCTCTGGAAACACCATATATTTT. Its translation: CASSFLWDRGSSGNTIYF.

This clone showed up just once. The V gene is TRBV27, the J gene TRBJ1-1, with D possibly TRBD1 on 5 matching bases. This CDR3 spans 15 amino acids. V shed 6 bases and J shed 2 bases, with 16 bases lying between them. Germline V gene lookup returns CDR1 MNHEY and CDR2 SMNVEV (reference sequence). The CDR3 spells CASSPREGRNTEAFF. CDR3 DNA sequence: TGTGCCAGCAGCCCAAGGGAGGGGCGTAACACTGAAGCTTTCTTT.

The V call is TRBV7-8, the J call TRBJ2-5; 9 nucleotides match TRBD1. J gave up 5 bases and V 1 base, and 11 bases lay outside the gene matches. Per germline, CDR1 SGHVS and CDR2 FQNEAQ. The CDR3 sequence is 17 residues long. The CDR3 spells CASSLGPQTGGDETQYF. For the CDR3, the DNA is TGTGCCAGCAGCTTAGGCCCCCAGACAGGGGGTGATGAGACCCAGTACTTC. The entire variable domain, with the rest obtained from reference TRBV7-8 and TRBJ2-5, is as follows: GAGVSQSPRYKVAKRGQDVALRCDPISGHVSLFWYQQALGQGPEFLTYFQNEAQLDKSGLPSDRFFAERPEGSVSTLKIQRTQQEDSAVYLCASSLGPQTGGDETQYFGPGTRLLVL.

J is TRBJ1-5 and V is TRBV9; D is ambiguous. CDR3 size: 15 residues. V lost 0 bases to trimming and J lost 3 bases, with 10 bases between them. Germline lookup yields CDR1 SGDLS and CDR2 YYNGEE. CDR3 loop: CASSVDVGANQPQHF. The CDR3 DNA follows: TGTGCCAGCAGCGTAGATGTAGGAGCCAATCAGCCCCAGCATTTT.

CDR3 amino acids: CASSQGQGAYEQYF. The DNA of the CDR3 is TGTGCCAGCAGCCAAGGACAGGGGGCGTACGAGCAGTACTTC. The V and J genes are TRBV4-2 and TRBJ2-7, with TRBD1 matching over 10 bases. Germline V CDR1 and CDR2: LGHNA, YNFKEQ. The CDR3 runs to 14 residues. The V and J ends lost 1 base and 4 bases, in that order; junction bases with no gene match: 1.

V gene TRBV4-1 combines with J gene TRBJ2-7; 11 bases agree with TRBD2. The CDR3 extends over 14 amino acids. Germline-derived CDR1 and CDR2 are MGHRA and YSYEKL. V shed 7 bases and J 3 bases; nucleotides not matched to a gene: 5. The CDR3 region has the DNA TGCGCCAGCACCGAGACTAGCGGGAACTACGAGCAGTACTTC. Translation: CASTETSGNYEQYF.

The chain combines TRBV7-9 with TRBJ2-7; no definite D call. The V gene's germline CDR1 is SEHNR and CDR2 FQNEAQ (reference sequence). The germline V and J ends were trimmed by 5 bases and 12 bases, with 14 bases remaining between them. The CDR3 runs 11 residues. DNA for the CDR3: TGTGCCAGCAGCGCCAGCGCTGTGATGTACTTC. Residues: CASSASAVMYF.

The genes are TRBV6-5 and TRBJ1-2, with 7 bases aligning to TRBD1. The V and J ends lost 0 bases and 4 bases, in that order; junction bases with no gene match: 5. CDR3 size: 15 residues. CDR1 MNHEY and CDR2 SVGAGI come from the germline V gene. This CDR3 reads CASSYSEGAGYGYTF. The DNA of the CDR3 is TGTGCCAGCAGTTACTCCGAGGGGGCGGGCTATGGCTACACCTTC.

The CDR3 here is CASSIDTGPTDTQYF. The CDR3 DNA reads TGTGCCAGTAGTATAGATACAGGACCCACAGATACGCAGTATTTT. The rearrangement uses TRBV19 and TRBJ2-3; TRBD1 is a possible D gene (5 bases). Per the germline V gene, CDR1 is LNHDA and CDR2 is SQIVND (reference sequence). V shed 0 bases and J shed 2 bases, with 9 bases lying between them. The CDR3 consists of 15 residues.

This clone occurred a few times. The V gene is TRBV7-9, the J gene TRBJ1-1, with D tentatively TRBD1 (5 bases). The germline gives CDR1 SEHNR, CDR2 FQNEAQ (reference sequence). V was trimmed by 3 bases and J by 0 bases, leaving 14 bases between them. The CDR3 contains 16 residues. The CDR3 nucleotides are TGTGCCAGCAGCTTGGGCGGGGACCTCATGAACACTGAAGCTTTCTTT. Translation: CASSLGGDLMNTEAFF.

The chain links TRBV5-4 to TRBJ2-1; 8 nucleotides agree with TRBD2. V gave up 4 bases and J gave up 5 bases; unmatched junction bases: 8. The CDR3 loop spans 15 amino acids. In germline, CDR1 is SGHNT, CDR2 YYREEE (reference sequence). CDR3 DNA: TGTGCCAGCAGCCTTGAGCGGGAGCAGCACAATGAGCAGTTCTTC. Translated, it gives CASSLEREQHNEQFF. The whole variable domain, remainder taken from reference TRBV5-4 and TRBJ2-1, is ETGVTQSPTHLIKTRGQQVTLRCSSQSGHNTVSWYQQALGQGPQFIFQYYREEENGRGNFPPRFSGLQFPNYSSELNVNALELDDSALYLCASSLEREQHNEQFFGPGTRLTVL.

CDR3 amino acids: CASSDSIADTQYF. CDR3 in DNA: TGTGCCAGCAGTGACTCCATCGCAGATACGCAGTATTTT. V gene TRBV2 combines with J gene TRBJ2-3; D not resolved. Germline-derived CDR1 and CDR2 are SNHLY and FYNNEI. The CDR3 is 13 amino acids. The V end was cut by 3 bases, the J end by 4 bases, with 8 bases between.